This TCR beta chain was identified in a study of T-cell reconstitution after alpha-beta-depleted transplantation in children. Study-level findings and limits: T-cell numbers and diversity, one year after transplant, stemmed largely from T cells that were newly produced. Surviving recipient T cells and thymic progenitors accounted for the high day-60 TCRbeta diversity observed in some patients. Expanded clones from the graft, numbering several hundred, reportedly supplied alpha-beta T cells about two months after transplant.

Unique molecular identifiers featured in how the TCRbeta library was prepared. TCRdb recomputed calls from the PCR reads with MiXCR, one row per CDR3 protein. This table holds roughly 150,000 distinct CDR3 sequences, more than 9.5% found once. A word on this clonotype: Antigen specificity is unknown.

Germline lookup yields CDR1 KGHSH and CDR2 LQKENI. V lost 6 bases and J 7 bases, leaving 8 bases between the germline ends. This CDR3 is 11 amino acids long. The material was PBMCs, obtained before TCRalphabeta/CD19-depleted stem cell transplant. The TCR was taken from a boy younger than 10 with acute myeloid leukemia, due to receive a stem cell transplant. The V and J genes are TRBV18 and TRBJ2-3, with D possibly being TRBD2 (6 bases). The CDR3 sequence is CASSGGNTQYF. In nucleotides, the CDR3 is TGTGCCAGCTCGGGAGGTAATACGCAGTATTTT.